This T cell receptor (beta chain) is from a study of OX40 agonist ivuxolimab in advanced cancers. Across the study: The dose of intravenous ivuxolimab that patients received every 2 weeks ranged from 0.01 to 10 mg/kg.

General observations from the study: Expanded clones were, on average, more numerous among CD8+ T cells than CD4+.

Clones were read by immunoSEQ multiplex PCR, and TCRdb kept only the in-frame ones, dropping some. The table lists about 100,000 clones, 75% to 95% of them singletons. About this clone itself: Its specificity is not known.

This CDR3 has 17 amino acids. V lost 6 bases, J lost 5 bases, and 18 bases stayed unmatched. Germline assignment: CDR1 SGHAT and CDR2 FQNNGV. The TCR was taken from an adult with an advanced solid tumor such as melanoma, head and neck, liver or kidney cancer. The chain couples TRBV11-2 to TRBJ2-5; 7 bases match TRBD2. The sequenced sample was CD4+ or CD8+ T cells sorted from blood, obtained in a trial of the OX40 agonist ivuxolimab. CDR3 nucleotides: TGTGCCAGCAGTCCTGGGCGGGGGAATAGGATAATGGAGACCCAGTACTTC. Residues: CASSPGRGNRIMETQYF.